The 15 T cell receptor beta chains in this list originate from one sample, sequenced in a study of T cell responses to AZD1222 COVID-19 vaccine. Profiling relied on immunoSEQ multiplex PCR, and the TCRdb table lists in-frame clones only, not all of them. The table shows some 150,000 clones, with about 92% occurring only once. The material was peripheral blood, obtained on day 0 of AZD1222 vaccination. These receptors were obtained from an adult in good health.

The rearrangement uses TRBV9 and TRBJ1-1; possibly TRBD1 for D (5 bases). This CDR3 is 13 amino acids long. The V gene's germline CDR1 is SGDLS and CDR2 YYNGEE. V dropped 3 bases and J dropped 7 bases, with 13 bases sitting between them. Here the CDR3 DNA reads TGTGCCAGCAGCGCCGGGACCGAGATTGAAGCTTTCTTT. Amino acid sequence: CASSAGTEIEAFF. Full variable domain (outside the CDR3, taken from reference TRBV9 and TRBJ1-1): DSGVTQTPKHLITATGQRVTLRCSPRSGDLSVYWYQQSLDQGLQFLIQYYNGEERAKGNILERFSAQQFPDLHSELNLSSLELGDSALYFCASSAGTEIEAFFGQGTRLTVV.

V gene TRBV14 combines with J gene TRBJ2-1, with D perhaps matching TRBD1 or TRBD2 (5 bases each). Trimming left V 4 bases short and J 1 base short, with 11 bases between. Germline V lookup: CDR1 SGHDN, CDR2 FVKESK. CDR3 length: 15 amino acids. CDR3 DNA sequence: TGTGCCAGCAGCCTGGGACCTTATTCCTACAATGAGCAGTTCTTC. Translated, it gives CASSLGPYSYNEQFF.

The J gene is TRBJ1-1, the V gene TRBV6-5, with D perhaps TRBD1 (6 bases). Germline CDR1 reads MNHEY; CDR2 reads SVGAGI. V shed 6 bases and J shed 4 bases, with 15 bases lying between them. This CDR3 contains 14 residues. CDR3 residues: CASRPQGRVTEAFF. The DNA of the CDR3 is TGTGCCAGCAGACCACAGGGTCGGGTCACTGAAGCTTTCTTT.

The V gene is TRBV4-2, the J gene TRBJ2-3, with 12 bases matching TRBD2. The CDR3 contains 17 residues. The V segment lost 0 bases and the J segment 4 bases; nucleotides outside the gene matches: 5. CDR1 and CDR2 from the germline V gene are LGHNA and YNFKEQ. This CDR3 reads CASSQEFASGGADTQYF. The CDR3 nucleotides read TGTGCCAGCAGCCAAGAATTTGCTAGCGGGGGGGCAGATACGCAGTATTTT.

Here the CDR3 reads CASSSATGYNEQFF. The CDR3 region has the DNA TGTGCCAGCAGTTCCGCGACAGGCTACAATGAGCAGTTCTTC. The rearrangement joins TRBV6-5 to TRBJ2-1; a possible D gene is TRBD1 (6 bases). The V and J ends lost 4 bases and 3 bases respectively, with 10 bases between them. This CDR3 is built from 14 residues. Germline loops: CDR1 MNHEY, CDR2 SVGAGI.

V is TRBV10-2 and J is TRBJ1-1, with D hard to call. The CDR3 length is 12 residues. Per the germline V gene, CDR1 is WSHSY and CDR2 is SAAADI. V lost 6 bases and J 1 base, leaving 6 bases between the germline ends. CDR3 residues: CASRKQNTEAFF. The CDR3 region has the DNA TGCGCCAGCAGAAAACAGAACACTGAAGCTTTCTTT.

The chain recombines TRBV6-5 with TRBJ1-5, with unresolved D. The CDR3 has 13 residues. Germline CDR1 and CDR2: MNHEY and SVGAGI. V was pared by 6 bases and J by 3 bases, with 9 bases between. CDR3 residues: CASRPTYNQPQHF. CDR3 coding DNA: TGTGCCAGCAGGCCTACCTACAATCAGCCCCAGCATTTT.

This sequence joins TRBV5-1 and TRBJ1-1, with D maybe TRBD1 (5 bases). Deletions cut 3 bases from V and 1 base from J, with 10 bases between. Germline lookup yields CDR1 SGHRS and CDR2 YFSETQ. This CDR3 has 14 residues. Here the CDR3 DNA reads TGCGCCAGCAGCTCTGGGACGGAGAACACTGAAGCTTTCTTT. It encodes CASSSGTENTEAFF.

The chain links TRBV9 to TRBJ2-7, with D tentatively TRBD1 (6 bases). The CDR3 totals 14 residues. Germline CDR1 SGDLS, CDR2 YYNGEE. V was shortened by 4 bases and J by 5 bases, with 16 bases between the two germline ends. CDR3 sequence: CASSPGRGRNEQYF. The CDR3 bases are TGTGCCAGCAGCCCAGGCAGGGGTAGGAACGAGCAGTACTTC.

This clone was counted a single time. At one of its ends the junction is not consistent with the germline gene, which may arise from a read error. The gene calls are TRBV29-1 and TRBJ1-1, with 8 bases aligning to TRBD1. Germline V gene lookup returns CDR1 SQVTM and CDR2 ANQGSEA. CDR3 size: 14 residues. The CDR3 loop reads CSGEGAGGNTEAFF. CDR3 nucleotide sequence: TGCAGCGGTGAAGGTGCAGGGGGCAACACTGAAGCTTTCTTT.

Only a few counts were recorded for this clone. The chain's CDR3 is CASSLGLAGASYNEQFF. The CDR3 DNA is TGTGCCAGCAGCTTAGGGCTAGCGGGGGCCTCCTACAATGAGCAGTTCTTC. The rearrangement joins TRBV7-6 to TRBJ2-1; TRBD2 agrees at 10 bases. This CDR3 contains 17 residues. In germline, CDR1 is SGHVS, CDR2 FNYEAQ. V dropped 1 base and J dropped 0; count of bases not matched to a gene: 3.

This clone came up once. This chain links TRBV4-1 with TRBJ1-6, with a possible D match to TRBD1 (5 bases). This CDR3 is built from 17 residues. The germline gives CDR1 MGHRA, CDR2 YSYEKL. Trimming shortened V by 0 bases and J by 7 bases, and 16 bases separated the two germline ends. DNA of the CDR3: TGCGCCAGCAGCCAAGAAATTTCCCCAGGGTGGAATTCACCCCTCCACTTT. It encodes CASSQEISPGWNSPLHF.

CDR3 DNA: TGTGCCAGCAGTGAAGCAGGGGGCAGGGGATTTGAAGCTTTCTTT. It codes for CASSEAGGRGFEAFF. The chain is built from TRBV6-1 and TRBJ1-1; 7 bases map to TRBD1. After removal of 0 bases from V and 7 bases from J, the junction contained 8 bases not matched to a gene. The CDR3 spans 15 residues. The germline gives CDR1 MNHNS, CDR2 SASEGT.

The chain couples TRBV18 to TRBJ2-7; 10 bases fit TRBD2. V gave up 3 bases and J gave up 7 bases; unmatched junction bases: 9. The CDR3 length is 15 residues. The germline V gene has CDR1 KGHSH and CDR2 LQKENI. The CDR3 DNA is TGTGCCAGCTCACCCGGACTAGCGGAAATGGGGGAGCAGTACTTC. It codes for CASSPGLAEMGEQYF.

This sequence joins TRBV5-1 and TRBJ2-7; D is uncertain. Germline CDR1 reads SGHRS; CDR2 reads YFSETQ. This CDR3 comprises 14 residues. V lost 0 bases, J lost 6 bases, and 13 bases lay in between. The CDR3 coding sequence is TGCGCCAGCAGCTTGGCCCTACTCCAAGGCGAGCAGTACTTC. Protein product: CASSLALLQGEQYF.